This TCR beta chain originates from a study of CD8 T cells in Susac syndrome. Study-wide context: Blood was drawn from patients with Susac syndrome. At that point, they were therapy-naive, on corticosteroids, or on intravenous immunoglobulin alone.

Sequencing of TCR beta was performed on blood CD8+ T cells and on blood CD4+ T cells. Patients with Susac syndrome fulfilled recently defined diagnostic criteria for definite or probable disease. Random hexamers primed reverse transcription of about 0.45 to 1 ug RNA. Each CDR3 protein is one row after TCRdb ran MiXCR on the immunoSEQ multiplex PCR reads. The sample yields under 250,000 distinct CDR3 sequences, approximately 94% seen once. Looked up from germline, CDR1 is LGHNA and CDR2 is YNFKEQ. Trimming removed 0 bases at V and 3 bases at J, with 9 bases between. This CDR3 has 15 residues. This clonotype was recorded only once. Its antigen is not known. General study findings and limits: Where Susac syndrome CD4+ T cell repertoires were concerned, no clonal expansion was evident.

This chain connects TRBV4-2 to TRBJ1-5, with D uncertain. The clonotype originates from a human donor with Susac syndrome. Sequencing was performed on CD4+ T cells from PBMCs. The CDR3 sequence is CASSQDWGDNQPQHF. CDR3 nucleotides: TGTGCCAGCAGCCAAGATTGGGGAGACAATCAGCCCCAGCATTTT.